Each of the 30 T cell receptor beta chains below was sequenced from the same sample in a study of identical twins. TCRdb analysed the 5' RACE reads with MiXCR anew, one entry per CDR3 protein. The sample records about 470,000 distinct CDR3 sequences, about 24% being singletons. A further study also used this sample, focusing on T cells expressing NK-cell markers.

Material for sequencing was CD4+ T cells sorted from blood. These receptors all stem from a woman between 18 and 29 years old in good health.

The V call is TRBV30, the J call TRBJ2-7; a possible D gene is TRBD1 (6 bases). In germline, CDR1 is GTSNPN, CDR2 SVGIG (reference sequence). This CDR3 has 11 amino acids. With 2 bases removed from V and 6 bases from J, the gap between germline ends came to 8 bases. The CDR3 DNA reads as TGTGCCTGGAGTTCCAGGGGCGAGCAGTACTTC. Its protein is CAWSSRGEQYF.

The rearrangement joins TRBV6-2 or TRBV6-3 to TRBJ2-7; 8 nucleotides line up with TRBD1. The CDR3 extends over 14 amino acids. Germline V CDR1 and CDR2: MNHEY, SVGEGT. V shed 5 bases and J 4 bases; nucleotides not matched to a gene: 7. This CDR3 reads CASSDRQGKYEQYF. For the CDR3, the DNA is TGTGCCAGCAGTGATCGACAGGGGAAGTACGAGCAGTACTTC.

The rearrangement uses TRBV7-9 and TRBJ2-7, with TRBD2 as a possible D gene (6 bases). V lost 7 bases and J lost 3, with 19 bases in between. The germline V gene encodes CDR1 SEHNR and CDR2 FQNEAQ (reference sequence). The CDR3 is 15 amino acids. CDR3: CASTSAGGVGYEQYF. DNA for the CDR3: TGTGCCAGCACCTCAGCCGGCGGGGTAGGCTACGAGCAGTACTTC.

The CDR3 region has the DNA TGTGCCAGCAGCCAAGAAATAGGAGAGACCCAGTACTTC. Translated: CASSQEIGETQYF. This rearrangement joins TRBV4-2 to TRBJ2-5; D remains ambiguous. Trimming cost V 0 bases and J 4 bases, with 6 bases left between them. The CDR3 contains 13 residues. Germline CDR1 reads LGHNA; CDR2 reads YNFKEQ.

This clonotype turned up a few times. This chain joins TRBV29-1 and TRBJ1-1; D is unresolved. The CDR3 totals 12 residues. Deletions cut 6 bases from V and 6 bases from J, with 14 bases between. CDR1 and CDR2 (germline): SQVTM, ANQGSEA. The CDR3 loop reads CSVLQTHAEAFF. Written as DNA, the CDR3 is TGCAGCGTCCTCCAGACACACGCTGAAGCTTTCTTT.

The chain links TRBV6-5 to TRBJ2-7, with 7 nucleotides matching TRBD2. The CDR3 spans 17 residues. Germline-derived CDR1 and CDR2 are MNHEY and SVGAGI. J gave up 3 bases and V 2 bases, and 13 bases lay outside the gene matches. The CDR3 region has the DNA TGTGCCAGCAGTTACCACGGCCTTGGAGCGGGAAGCTACGAGCAGTACTTC. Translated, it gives CASSYHGLGAGSYEQYF.

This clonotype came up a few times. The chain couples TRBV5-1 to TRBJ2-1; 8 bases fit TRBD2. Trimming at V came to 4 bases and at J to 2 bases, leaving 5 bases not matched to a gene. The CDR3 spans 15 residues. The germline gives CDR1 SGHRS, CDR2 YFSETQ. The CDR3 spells CASSLGLVAYNEQFF. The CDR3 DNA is TGCGCCAGCAGCCTGGGACTAGTGGCCTACAATGAGCAGTTCTTC.

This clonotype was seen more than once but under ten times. CDR3 coding DNA: TGTGCCAGCAGCACTGAAGCTTTCTTT. Its protein is CASSTEAFF. This chain uses TRBV25-1 with TRBJ1-1; D not certain. Deletions cut 6 bases from V and 4 bases from J, with 0 bases between. The length of the CDR3 is 9 residues. Germline V gives CDR1 MGHDK, CDR2 SYGVNS.

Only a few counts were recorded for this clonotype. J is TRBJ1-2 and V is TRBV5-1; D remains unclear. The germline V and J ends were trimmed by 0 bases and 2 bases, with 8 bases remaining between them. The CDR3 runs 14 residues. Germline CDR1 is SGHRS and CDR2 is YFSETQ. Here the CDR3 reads CASSLDIPNYGYTF. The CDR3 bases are TGCGCCAGCAGCTTGGACATCCCGAACTATGGCTACACCTTC.

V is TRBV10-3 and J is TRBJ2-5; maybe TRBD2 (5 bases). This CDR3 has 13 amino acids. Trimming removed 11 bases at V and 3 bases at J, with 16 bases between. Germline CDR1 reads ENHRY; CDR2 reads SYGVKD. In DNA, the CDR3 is TGTGCCGCCCGGCCTAGCCTAAAAGAGACCCAGTACTTC. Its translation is CAARPSLKETQYF.

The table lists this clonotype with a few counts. This CDR3 reads CAIRGPSGGEQFF. Here the CDR3 DNA reads TGTGCCATCAGGGGTCCTTCCGGGGGTGAGCAGTTCTTC. The V and J genes are TRBV10-3 and TRBJ2-1, with a tentative D call TRBD2 (6 bases). The CDR3 length is 13 residues. V lost 6 bases to trimming and J lost 9 bases, with 15 bases between them. Germline V gene data show CDR1 as ENHRY and CDR2 as SYGVKD.

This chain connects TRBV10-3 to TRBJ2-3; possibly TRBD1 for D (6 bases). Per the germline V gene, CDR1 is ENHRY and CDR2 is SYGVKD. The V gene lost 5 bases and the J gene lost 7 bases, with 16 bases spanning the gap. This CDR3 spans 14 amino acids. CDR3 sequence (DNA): TGTGCCATCAGTCCCCTGGGTGGGGGCAATACGCAGTATTTT. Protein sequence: CAISPLGGGNTQYF.

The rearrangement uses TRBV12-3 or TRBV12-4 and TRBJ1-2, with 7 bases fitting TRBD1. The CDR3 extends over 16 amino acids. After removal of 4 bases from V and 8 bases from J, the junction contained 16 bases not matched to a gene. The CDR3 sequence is CASSSRGHSFAGGYTF. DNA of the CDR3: TGTGCCAGCAGTTCAAGGGGGCATAGTTTCGCGGGAGGCTACACCTTC.

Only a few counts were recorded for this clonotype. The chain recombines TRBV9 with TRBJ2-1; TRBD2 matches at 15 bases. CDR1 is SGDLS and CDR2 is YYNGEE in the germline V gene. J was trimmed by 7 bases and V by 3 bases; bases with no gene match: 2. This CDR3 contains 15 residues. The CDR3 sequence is CASSAGLAGGNEQFF. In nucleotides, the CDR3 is TGTGCCAGCAGCGCGGGACTAGCGGGGGGAAATGAGCAGTTCTTC.

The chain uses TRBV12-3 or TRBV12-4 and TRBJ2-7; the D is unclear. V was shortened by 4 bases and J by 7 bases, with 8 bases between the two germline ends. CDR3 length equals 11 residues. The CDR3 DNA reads TGTGCCAGCAGTTCGCTTAGAGAGCAGTACTTC. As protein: CASSSLREQYF.

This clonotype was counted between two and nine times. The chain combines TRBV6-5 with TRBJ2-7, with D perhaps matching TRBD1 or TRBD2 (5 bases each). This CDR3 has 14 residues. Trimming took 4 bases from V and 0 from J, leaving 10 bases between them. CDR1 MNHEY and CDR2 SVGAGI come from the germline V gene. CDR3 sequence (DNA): TGTGCCAGCAGTTGGGGACGCGTCTCCTACGAGCAGTACTTC. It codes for CASSWGRVSYEQYF.

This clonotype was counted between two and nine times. CDR3 in amino acids: CATRQGGTDTQYF. In DNA form, the CDR3 reads TGTGCCACCAGACAGGGGGGCACAGATACGCAGTATTTT. The V and J genes are TRBV15 and TRBJ2-3; TRBD1 aligns across 8 bases. Germline V gene sequence: CDR1 LNHNV, CDR2 YYDKDF (reference sequence). Trimming cost V 6 bases and J 1 base; bases outside gene matches: 0. This CDR3 contains 13 residues.

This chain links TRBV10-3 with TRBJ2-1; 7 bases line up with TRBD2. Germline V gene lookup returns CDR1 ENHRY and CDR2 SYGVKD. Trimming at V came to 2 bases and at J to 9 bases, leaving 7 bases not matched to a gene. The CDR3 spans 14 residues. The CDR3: CAISEVREKGEQFF. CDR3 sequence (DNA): TGTGCCATCAGTGAGGTGCGGGAGAAGGGTGAGCAGTTCTTC.

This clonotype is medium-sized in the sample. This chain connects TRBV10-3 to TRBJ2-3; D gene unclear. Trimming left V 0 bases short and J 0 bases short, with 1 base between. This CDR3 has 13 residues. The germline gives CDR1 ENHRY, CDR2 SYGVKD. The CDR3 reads CAISESSTDTQYF. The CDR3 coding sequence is TGTGCCATCAGTGAGTCTAGCACAGATACGCAGTATTTT.

The CDR3, as DNA: TGCAGCGCAGTACATCTAATAGGTTACGAGCAGTACTTC. Translating gives CSAVHLIGYEQYF. V gene TRBV29-1 combines with J gene TRBJ2-7; D is unresolved. The CDR3 extends over 13 amino acids. V lost 7 bases and J 4 bases, leaving 17 bases between the germline ends. Germline V gene sequence: CDR1 SQVTM, CDR2 ANQGSEA.

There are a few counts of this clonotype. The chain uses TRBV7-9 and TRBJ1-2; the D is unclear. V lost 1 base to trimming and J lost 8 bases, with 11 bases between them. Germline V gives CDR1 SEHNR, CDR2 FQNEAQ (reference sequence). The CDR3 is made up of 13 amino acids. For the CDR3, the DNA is TGTGCCAGCAGCTTAGAAATGGCCAACGGCTACACCTTC. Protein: CASSLEMANGYTF.

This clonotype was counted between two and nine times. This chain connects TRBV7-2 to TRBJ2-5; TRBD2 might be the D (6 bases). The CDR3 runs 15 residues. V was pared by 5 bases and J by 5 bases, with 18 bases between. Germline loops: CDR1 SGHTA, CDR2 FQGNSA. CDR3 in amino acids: CASSPRPGGGETQYF. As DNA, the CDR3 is TGTGCCAGCAGCCCTCGGCCAGGTGGAGGGGAGACCCAGTACTTC.

The DNA of the CDR3 is TGTGCCAGCAGTTTTTTCACCGGGGAGCTGTTTTTT. Residues: CASSFFTGELFF. This rearrangement joins TRBV12-3 or TRBV12-4 to TRBJ2-2; the D is unclear. CDR3 length equals 12 residues. V lost 3 bases and J lost 4, with 3 bases in between.

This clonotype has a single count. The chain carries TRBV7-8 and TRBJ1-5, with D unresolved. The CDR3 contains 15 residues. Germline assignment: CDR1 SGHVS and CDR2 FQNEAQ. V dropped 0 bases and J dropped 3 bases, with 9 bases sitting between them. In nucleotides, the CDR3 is TGTGCCAGCAGCTTAGCCGCAGGCTACAATCAGCCCCAGCATTTT. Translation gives CASSLAAGYNQPQHF.

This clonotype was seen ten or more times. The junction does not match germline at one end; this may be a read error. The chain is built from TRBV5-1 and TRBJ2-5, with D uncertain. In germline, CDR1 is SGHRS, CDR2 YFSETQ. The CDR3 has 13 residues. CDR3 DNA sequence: TGTGCCAGCAGTTTAGCACGGGAAGAGACCCAGTACTTC. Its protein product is CASSLAREETQYF.

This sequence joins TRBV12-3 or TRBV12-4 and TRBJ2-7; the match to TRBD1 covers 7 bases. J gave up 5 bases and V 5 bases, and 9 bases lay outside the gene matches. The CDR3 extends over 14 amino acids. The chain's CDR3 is CASSARQGDHEQYF. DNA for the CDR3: TGTGCCAGCAGTGCACGACAGGGTGACCACGAGCAGTACTTC.

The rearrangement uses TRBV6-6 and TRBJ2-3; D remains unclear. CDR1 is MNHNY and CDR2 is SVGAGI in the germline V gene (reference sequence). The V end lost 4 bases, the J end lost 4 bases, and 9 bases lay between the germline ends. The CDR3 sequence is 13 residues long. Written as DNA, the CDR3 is TGTGCCAGCAGTTCCCGGACGGCAGATACGCAGTATTTT. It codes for CASSSRTADTQYF.

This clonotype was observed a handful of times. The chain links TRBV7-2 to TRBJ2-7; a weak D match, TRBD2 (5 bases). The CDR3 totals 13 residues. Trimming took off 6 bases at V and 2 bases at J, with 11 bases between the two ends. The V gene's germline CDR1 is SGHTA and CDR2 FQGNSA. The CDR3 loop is CASSRLAPYEQYF. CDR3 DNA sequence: TGTGCCAGCAGTAGGCTAGCTCCCTACGAGCAGTACTTC.

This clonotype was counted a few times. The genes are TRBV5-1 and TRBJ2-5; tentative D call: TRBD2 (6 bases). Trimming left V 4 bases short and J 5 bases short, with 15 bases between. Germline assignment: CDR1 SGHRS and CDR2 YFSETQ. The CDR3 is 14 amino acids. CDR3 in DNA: TGCGCCAGCAGCCTACCGACTAGACAGGAGACCCAGTACTTC. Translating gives CASSLPTRQETQYF.

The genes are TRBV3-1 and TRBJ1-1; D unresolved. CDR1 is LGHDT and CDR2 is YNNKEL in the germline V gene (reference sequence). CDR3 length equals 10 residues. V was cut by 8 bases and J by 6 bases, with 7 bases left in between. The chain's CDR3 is CASGSAEAFF. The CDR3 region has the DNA TGTGCCAGCGGGTCCGCTGAAGCTTTCTTT. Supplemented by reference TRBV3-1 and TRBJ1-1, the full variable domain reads DTAVSQTPKYLVTQMGNDKSIKCEQNLGHDTMYWYKQDSKKFLKIMFSYNNKELIINETVPNRFSPKSPDKAHLNLHINSLELGDSAVYFCASGSAEAFFGQGTRLTVV.